These 5 T cell receptor beta chains were all obtained from the same sample, sequenced in a study of regulatory T cells in long-lasting Graves disease. Time point meaning: newly diagnosed GD, antithyroid drugs for less than 3 months. From RNA extracted from PBMCs, the TCR library was made. CDR3 regions were amplified by Arm-PCR using iRepertoire HTBI primers to build TCR beta libraries. TCRdb used MiXCR to reprocess the multiplex PCR reads, holding one entry per CDR3 protein. The sample includes approximately 300,000 distinct CDR3 sequences, 18% of them seen just once. The sample was peripheral blood mononuclear cells (PBMCs), taken at new diagnosis, from a patient treated with antithyroid drugs. The receptors derive from a female donor with Graves disease.

The sample holds a few counts of this clonotype. The J gene is TRBJ1-6, the V gene TRBV28; D not resolved. V lost 5 bases and J 5 bases, leaving 1 base between the germline ends. The CDR3 extends over 11 amino acids. Looked up from germline, CDR1 is MDHEN and CDR2 is SYDVKM. CDR3 amino acids: CASSHNSPLHF. The CDR3 DNA reads TGTGCCAGCAGTCATAATTCACCCCTCCACTTT. The full variable domain, rest sourced from reference TRBV28 and TRBJ1-6, is DVKVTQSSRYLVKRTGEKVFLECVQDMDHENMFWYRQDPGLGLRLIYFSYDVKMKEKGDIPEGYSVSREKKERFSLILESASTNQTSMYLCASSHNSPLHFGNGTRLTVT.

This clonotype was detected ten times or more. The V call is TRBV29-1, the J call TRBJ2-3; possibly TRBD1 or TRBD2 for D (5 bases each). The germline V gene encodes CDR1 SQVTM and CDR2 ANQGSEA. The CDR3 length is 15 residues. Trimming removed 4 bases from V and 1 base from J, with 15 bases in between. CDR3 protein: CSVGGTQRGTDTQYF. DNA of the CDR3: TGCAGCGTTGGGGGGACCCAGAGAGGCACAGATACGCAGTATTTT.

This clonotype was seen repeatedly, ten times or more. The rearrangement links TRBV6-1 to TRBJ1-2, with D unclear. The V and J ends lost 9 bases and 0 bases respectively, with 8 bases between them. The CDR3 contains 12 residues. In germline, CDR1 is MNHNS, CDR2 SASEGT. The CDR3 region is CASGQANYGYTF. In DNA, the CDR3 is TGTGCCAGTGGTCAGGCTAACTATGGCTACACCTTC.

This clonotype was found many times. The chain uses TRBV9 and TRBJ1-6; 7 nucleotides agree with TRBD1. V shed 3 bases, J shed 6 bases, and the junction held 3 bases outside the gene matches. Germline values: CDR1 SGDLS, CDR2 YYNGEE. This CDR3 spans 14 amino acids. CDR3 coding DNA: TGTGCCAGCAGCGACCGACAGGGTAATTCACCCCTCCACTTT. It codes for CASSDRQGNSPLHF.

There are many counts of this clonotype. The V call is TRBV9, the J call TRBJ1-1, with D tentatively TRBD1 (6 bases). Trimming took off 4 bases at V and 0 bases at J, with 16 bases between the two ends. This CDR3 is 16 amino acids long. Germline loops: CDR1 SGDLS, CDR2 YYNGEE. The CDR3 sequence is CASSPRGDNVNTEAFF. The CDR3 region has the DNA TGTGCCAGCAGCCCGAGGGGGGACAACGTGAACACTGAAGCTTTCTTT.